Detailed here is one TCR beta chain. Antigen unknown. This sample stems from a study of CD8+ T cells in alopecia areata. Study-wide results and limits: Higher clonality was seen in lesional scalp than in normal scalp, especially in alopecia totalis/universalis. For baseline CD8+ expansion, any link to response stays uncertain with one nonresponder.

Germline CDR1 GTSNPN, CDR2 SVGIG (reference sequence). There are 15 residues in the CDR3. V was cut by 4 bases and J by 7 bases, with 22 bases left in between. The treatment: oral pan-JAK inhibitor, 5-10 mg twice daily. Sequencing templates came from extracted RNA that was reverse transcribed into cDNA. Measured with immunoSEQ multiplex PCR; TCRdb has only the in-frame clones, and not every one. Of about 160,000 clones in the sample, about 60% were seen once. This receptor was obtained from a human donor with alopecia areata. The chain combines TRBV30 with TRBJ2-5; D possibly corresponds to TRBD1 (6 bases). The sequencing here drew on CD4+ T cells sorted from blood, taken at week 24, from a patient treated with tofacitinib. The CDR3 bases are TGTGCCTGGAATGGGGCTGGGGGCCATGGAGTGACCCAGTACTTC. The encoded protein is CAWNGAGGHGVTQYF.